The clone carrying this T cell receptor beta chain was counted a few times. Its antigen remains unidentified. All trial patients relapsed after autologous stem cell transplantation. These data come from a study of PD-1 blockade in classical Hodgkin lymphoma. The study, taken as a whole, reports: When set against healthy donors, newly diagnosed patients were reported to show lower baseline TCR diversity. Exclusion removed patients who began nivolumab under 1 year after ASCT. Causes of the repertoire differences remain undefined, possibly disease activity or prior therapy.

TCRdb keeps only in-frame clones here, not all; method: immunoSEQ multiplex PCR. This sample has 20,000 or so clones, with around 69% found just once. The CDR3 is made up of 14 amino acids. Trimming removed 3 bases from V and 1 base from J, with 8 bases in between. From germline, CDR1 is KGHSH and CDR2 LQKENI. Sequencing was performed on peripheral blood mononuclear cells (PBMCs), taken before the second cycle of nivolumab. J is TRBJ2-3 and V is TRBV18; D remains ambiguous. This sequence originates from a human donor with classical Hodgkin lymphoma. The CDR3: CASSPQYRTDTQYF. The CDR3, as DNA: TGTGCCAGCTCACCTCAATACCGCACAGATACGCAGTATTTT.